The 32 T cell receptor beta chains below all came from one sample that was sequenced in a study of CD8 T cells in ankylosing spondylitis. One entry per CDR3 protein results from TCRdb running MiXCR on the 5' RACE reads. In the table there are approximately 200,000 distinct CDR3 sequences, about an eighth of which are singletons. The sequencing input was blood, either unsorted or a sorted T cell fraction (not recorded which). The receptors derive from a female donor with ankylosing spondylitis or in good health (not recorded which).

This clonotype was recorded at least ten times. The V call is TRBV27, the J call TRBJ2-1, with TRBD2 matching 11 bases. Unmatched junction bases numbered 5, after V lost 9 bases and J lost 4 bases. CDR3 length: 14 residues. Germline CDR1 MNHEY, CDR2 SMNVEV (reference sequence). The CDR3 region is CASSTSGIYNEQFF. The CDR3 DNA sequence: TGTGCCAGTTCGACTAGCGGGATTTACAATGAGCAGTTCTTC.

CDR3 in amino acids: CANRNQVNTGELFF. The CDR3 bases are TGTGCCAACAGGAACCAAGTTAACACCGGGGAGCTGTTTTTT. This chain connects TRBV12-3 or TRBV12-4 to TRBJ2-2; D is possibly TRBD1 (5 bases). V was pared by 10 bases and J by 2 bases, with 14 bases between. The CDR3 spans 14 residues.

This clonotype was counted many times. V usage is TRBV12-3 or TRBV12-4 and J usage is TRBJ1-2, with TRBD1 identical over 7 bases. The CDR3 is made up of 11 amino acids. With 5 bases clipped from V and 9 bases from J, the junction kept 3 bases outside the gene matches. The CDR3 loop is CASSARGSYTF. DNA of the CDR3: TGTGCCAGCAGTGCCAGGGGGAGCTACACCTTC.

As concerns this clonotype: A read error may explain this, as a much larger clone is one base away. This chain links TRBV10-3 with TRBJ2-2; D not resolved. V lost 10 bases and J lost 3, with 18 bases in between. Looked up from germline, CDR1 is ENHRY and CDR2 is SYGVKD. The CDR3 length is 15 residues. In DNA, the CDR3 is TGTGCCAGCTGGGTTCCGAGGCAATACACCGGGGAGCTGTTTTTT. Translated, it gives CASWVPRQYTGELFF.

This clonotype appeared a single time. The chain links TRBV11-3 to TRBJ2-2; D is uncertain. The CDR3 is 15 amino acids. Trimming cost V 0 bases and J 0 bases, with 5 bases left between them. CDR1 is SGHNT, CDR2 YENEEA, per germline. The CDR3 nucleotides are TGTGCCAGCAGCTTAGAATCGGCGAACACCGGGGAGCTGTTTTTT. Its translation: CASSLESANTGELFF.

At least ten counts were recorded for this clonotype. CDR3 DNA: TGTGCCAGCAGCCACAGACTAGCGGGAGGGACAGATACGCAGTATTTT. Translation gives CASSHRLAGGTDTQYF. V and J are TRBV3-1 and TRBJ2-3; 14 bases map to TRBD2. Per germline, CDR1 LGHDT and CDR2 YNNKEL (reference sequence). The CDR3 totals 16 residues. Trimming removed 3 bases from V and 3 bases from J; junction bases left unmatched: 2.

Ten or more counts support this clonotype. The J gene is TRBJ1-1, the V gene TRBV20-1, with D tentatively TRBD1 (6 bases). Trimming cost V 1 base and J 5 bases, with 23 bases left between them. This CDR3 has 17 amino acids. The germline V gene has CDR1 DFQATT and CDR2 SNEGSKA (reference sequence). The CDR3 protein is CSARVPAGRGLGTEAFF. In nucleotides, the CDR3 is TGCAGTGCTAGAGTCCCTGCGGGCAGGGGATTGGGGACTGAAGCTTTCTTT.

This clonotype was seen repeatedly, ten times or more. The CDR3 protein is CASTFGWQPQHF. The DNA of the CDR3 is TGTGCCAGCACCTTCGGGTGGCAGCCCCAGCATTTT. The chain employs TRBV12-3 or TRBV12-4 and TRBJ1-5; D gene ambiguous. Trimming left V 7 bases short and J 7 bases short, with 11 bases between. This CDR3 comprises 12 residues.

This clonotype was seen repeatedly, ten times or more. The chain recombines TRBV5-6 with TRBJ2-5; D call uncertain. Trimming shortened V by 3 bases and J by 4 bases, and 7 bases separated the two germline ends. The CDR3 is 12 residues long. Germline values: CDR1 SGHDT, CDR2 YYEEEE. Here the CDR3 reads CASSWSIETQYF. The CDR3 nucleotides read TGTGCCAGCAGCTGGTCCATAGAGACCCAGTACTTC.

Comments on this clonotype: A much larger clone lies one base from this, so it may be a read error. In nucleotides, the CDR3 is TGTTCCAGCAGCCCCCGGGGCAGCGGGGAGACCCAGTACTTC. Residues: CSSSPRGSGETQYF. The J gene is TRBJ2-5, the V gene TRBV7-2, with a weak D call TRBD2 (6 bases). The length of the CDR3 is 14 residues. Germline V gene sequence: CDR1 SGHTA, CDR2 FQGNSA.

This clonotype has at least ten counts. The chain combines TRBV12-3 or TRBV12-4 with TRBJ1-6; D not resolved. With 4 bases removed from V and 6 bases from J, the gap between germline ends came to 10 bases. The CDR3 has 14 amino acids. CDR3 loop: CASSSTPGNSPLHF. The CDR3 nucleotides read TGTGCCAGCAGTTCCACACCGGGTAATTCACCCCTCCACTTT.

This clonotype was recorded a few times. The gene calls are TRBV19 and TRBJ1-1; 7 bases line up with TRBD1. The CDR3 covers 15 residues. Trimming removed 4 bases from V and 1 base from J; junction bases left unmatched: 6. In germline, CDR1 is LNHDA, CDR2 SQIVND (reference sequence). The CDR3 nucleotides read TGTGCCAGTAGTAAAAGACAGGGCCAGAACACTGAAGCTTTCTTT. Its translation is CASSKRQGQNTEAFF.

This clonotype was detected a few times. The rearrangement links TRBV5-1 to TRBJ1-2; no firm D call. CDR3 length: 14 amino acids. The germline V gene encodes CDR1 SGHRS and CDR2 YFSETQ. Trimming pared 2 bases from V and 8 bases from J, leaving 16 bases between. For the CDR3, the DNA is TGCGCCAGCAGCTTACTTGACCCCCGAGGCGGCTACACCTTC. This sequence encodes CASSLLDPRGGYTF. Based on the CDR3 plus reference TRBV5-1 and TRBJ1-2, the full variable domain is KAGVTQTPRYLIKTRGQQVTLSCSPISGHRSVSWYQQTPGQGLQFLFEYFSETQRNKGNFPGRFSGRQFSNSRSEMNVSTLELGDSALYLCASSLLDPRGGYTFGSGTRLTVV.

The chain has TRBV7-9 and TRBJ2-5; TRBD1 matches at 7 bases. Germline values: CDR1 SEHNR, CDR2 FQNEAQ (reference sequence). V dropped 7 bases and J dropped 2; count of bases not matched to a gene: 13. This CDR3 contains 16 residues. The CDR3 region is CASTQPDQGDQETQYF. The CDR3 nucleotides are TGTGCCAGCACCCAGCCGGACCAGGGGGATCAAGAGACCCAGTACTTC.

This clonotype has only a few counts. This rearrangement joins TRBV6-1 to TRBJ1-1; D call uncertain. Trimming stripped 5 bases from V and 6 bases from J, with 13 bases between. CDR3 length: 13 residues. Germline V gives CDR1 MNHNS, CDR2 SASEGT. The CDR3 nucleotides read TGTGCCAGCAGTCCCCCAGAAGTCTCTGAAGCTTTCTTT. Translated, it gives CASSPPEVSEAFF.

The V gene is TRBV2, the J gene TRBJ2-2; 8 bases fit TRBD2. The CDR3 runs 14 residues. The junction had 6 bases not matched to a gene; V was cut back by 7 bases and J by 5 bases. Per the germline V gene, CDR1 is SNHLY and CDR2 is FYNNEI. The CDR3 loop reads CASTGIAGTGELFF. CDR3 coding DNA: TGTGCCAGCACGGGAATAGCGGGAACCGGGGAGCTGTTTTTT.

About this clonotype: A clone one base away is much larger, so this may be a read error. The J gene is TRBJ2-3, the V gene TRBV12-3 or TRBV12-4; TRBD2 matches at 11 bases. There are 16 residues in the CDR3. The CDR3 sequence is CVSSQRLAGRTDTQYF. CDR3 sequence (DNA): TGTGTCAGCAGTCAGAGACTAGCGGGACGCACAGATACGCAGTATTTT.

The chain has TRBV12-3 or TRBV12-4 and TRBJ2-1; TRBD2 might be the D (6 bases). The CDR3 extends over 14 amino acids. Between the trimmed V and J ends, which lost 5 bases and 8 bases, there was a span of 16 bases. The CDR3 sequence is CASSPQPRDYEQFF. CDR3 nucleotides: TGTGCCAGCAGTCCCCAACCCAGGGACTATGAGCAGTTCTTC.

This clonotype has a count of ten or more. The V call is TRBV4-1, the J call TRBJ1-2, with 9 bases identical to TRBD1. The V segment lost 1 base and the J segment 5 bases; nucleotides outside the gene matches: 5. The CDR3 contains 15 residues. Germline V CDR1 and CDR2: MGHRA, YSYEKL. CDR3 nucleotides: TGCGCCAGCAGCCAAGGACAGGGGGAAATTTATGGCTACACCTTC. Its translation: CASSQGQGEIYGYTF.

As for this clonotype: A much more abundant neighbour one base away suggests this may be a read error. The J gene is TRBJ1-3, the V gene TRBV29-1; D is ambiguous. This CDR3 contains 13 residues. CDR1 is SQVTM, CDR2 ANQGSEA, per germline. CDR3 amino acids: CSVVYSGGSTIYF. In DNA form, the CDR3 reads TGCAGCGTTGTATACTCGGGAGGAAGCACCATATATTTT. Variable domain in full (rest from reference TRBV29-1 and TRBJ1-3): SAVISQKPSRDICQRGTSLTIQCQVDSQVTMMFWYRQQPGQSLTLIATANQGSEATYESGFVIDKFPISRPNLTFSTLTVSNMSPEDSSIYLCSVVYSGGSTIYFGEGSWLTVV.

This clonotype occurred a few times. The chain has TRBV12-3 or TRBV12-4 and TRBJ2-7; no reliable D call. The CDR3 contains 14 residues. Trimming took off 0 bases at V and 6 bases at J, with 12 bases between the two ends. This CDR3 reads CASSLAGLRPEQYF. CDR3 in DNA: TGTGCCAGCAGTTTAGCAGGGCTCCGCCCCGAGCAGTACTTC.

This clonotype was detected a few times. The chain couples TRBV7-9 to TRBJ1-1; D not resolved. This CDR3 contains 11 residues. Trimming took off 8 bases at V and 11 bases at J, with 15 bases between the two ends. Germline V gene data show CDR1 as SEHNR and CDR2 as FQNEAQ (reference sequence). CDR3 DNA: TGTGCCAGCCGGCAAGAGGGATCCGCTTTCTTT. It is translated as CASRQEGSAFF.

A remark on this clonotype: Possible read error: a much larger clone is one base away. The CDR3: CATAQDTNTGELFF. The CDR3 nucleotides read TGTGCCACTGCACAGGATACGAACACCGGGGAGCTGTTTTTT. This chain links TRBV15 with TRBJ2-2, with a possible D match to TRBD1 (5 bases). Trimming pared 9 bases from V and 0 bases from J, leaving 11 bases between. The CDR3 runs 14 residues. From germline, CDR1 is LNHNV and CDR2 YYDKDF (reference sequence).

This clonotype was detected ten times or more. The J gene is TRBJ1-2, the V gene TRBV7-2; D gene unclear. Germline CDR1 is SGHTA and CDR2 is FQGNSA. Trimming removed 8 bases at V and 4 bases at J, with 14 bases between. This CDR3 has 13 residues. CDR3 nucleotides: TGTGCCAGCGAGGAGGATCATCTCTATGGCTACACCTTC. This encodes CASEEDHLYGYTF.

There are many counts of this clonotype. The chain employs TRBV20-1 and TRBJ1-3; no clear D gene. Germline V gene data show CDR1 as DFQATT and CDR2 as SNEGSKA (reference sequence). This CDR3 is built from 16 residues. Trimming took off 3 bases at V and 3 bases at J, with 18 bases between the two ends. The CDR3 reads CSASIGGSVGGNTIYF. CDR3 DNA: TGCAGTGCTAGCATAGGAGGTTCGGTTGGTGGAAACACCATATATTTT.

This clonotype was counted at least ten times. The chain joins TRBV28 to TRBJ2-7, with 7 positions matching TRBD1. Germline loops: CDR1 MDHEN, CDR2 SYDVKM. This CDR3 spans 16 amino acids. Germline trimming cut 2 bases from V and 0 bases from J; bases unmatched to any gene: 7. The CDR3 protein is CASSLQDRRLSYEQYF. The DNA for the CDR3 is TGTGCCAGCAGTTTACAGGACAGGAGACTCTCCTACGAGCAGTACTTC.

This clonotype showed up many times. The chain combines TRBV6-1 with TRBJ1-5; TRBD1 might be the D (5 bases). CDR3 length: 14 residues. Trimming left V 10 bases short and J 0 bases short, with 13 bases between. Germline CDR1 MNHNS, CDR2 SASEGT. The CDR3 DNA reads TGTGCCACCTCCCGGGGGGATAGCAATCAGCCCCAGCATTTT. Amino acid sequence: CATSRGDSNQPQHF.

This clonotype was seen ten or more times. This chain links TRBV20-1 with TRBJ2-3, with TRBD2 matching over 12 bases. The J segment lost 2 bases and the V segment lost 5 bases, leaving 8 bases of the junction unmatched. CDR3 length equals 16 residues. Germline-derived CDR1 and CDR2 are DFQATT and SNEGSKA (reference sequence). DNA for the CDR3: TGCAGTGCTGTCAGGACTAGCGGGGCCTCCACAGATACGCAGTATTTT. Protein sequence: CSAVRTSGASTDTQYF.

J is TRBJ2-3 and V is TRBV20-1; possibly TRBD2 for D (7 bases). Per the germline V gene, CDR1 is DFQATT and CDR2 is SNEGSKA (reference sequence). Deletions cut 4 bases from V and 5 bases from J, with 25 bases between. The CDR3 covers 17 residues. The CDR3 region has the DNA TGCAGTGCTATCCCCCGGGCCGGGGAGGGGGGCGGAGATACGCAGTATTTT. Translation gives CSAIPRAGEGGGDTQYF.

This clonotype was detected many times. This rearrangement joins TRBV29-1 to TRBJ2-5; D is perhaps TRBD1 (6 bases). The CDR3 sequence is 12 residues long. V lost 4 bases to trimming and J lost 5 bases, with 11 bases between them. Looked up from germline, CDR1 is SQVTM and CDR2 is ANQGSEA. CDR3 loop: CSVGAGVETQYF. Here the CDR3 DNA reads TGCAGCGTTGGAGCAGGGGTCGAGACCCAGTACTTC.

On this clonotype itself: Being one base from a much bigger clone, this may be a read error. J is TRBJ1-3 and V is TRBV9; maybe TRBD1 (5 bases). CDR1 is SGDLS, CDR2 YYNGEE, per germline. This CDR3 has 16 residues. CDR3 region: CASSSRDRPSGNIIYF. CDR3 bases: TGTGCCAGCAGCTCACGGGACCGTCCCTCTGGAAACATCATATATTTT.

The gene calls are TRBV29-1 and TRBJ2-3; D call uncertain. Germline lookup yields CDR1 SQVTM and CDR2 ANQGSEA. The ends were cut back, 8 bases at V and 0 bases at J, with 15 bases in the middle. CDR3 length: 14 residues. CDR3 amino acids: CSTTVVPSTDTQYF. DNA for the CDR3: TGCAGCACAACGGTGGTTCCTAGCACAGATACGCAGTATTTT.